The 24 T cell receptor beta chains given below trace back to one sample, sequenced in a study of shared clonotypes between healthy human individuals. Method: immunoSEQ multiplex PCR; TCRdb's copy keeps in-frame clones and lacks some. The sample carries about 530,000 clones, roughly 85% recorded once. Material for sequencing was PBMCs. These receptors came from a woman aged 40 to 49 in good health. Some clones in this sample may be carry-over from other donors' samples.

The V gene is TRBV19, the J gene TRBJ2-4, with 9 bases identical to TRBD2. With V trimmed by 7 bases and J by 1 base, 20 bases remained unmatched. The CDR3 is 20 amino acids. The germline V gene encodes CDR1 LNHDA and CDR2 SQIVND (reference sequence). The CDR3 protein is CASTQTATSGMYMAKNIQYF. The CDR3 DNA reads TGTGCCAGTACCCAAACGGCGACTAGCGGAATGTATATGGCCAAAAACATTCAGTACTTC.

The CDR3 spells CASSFGVTNEKLFF. The CDR3, as DNA: TGCGCCAGCAGCTTTGGGGTGACTAATGAAAAACTGTTTTTT. The chain employs TRBV5-1 and TRBJ1-4; D remains unclear. V was pared by 2 bases and J by 2 bases, with 7 bases between. CDR1 is SGHRS and CDR2 is YFSETQ in the germline V gene. CDR3 length equals 14 residues.

This clone was counted only a few times. CDR3 residues: CASGQDSNQPQHF. The CDR3 DNA is TGTGCCAGCGGACAGGATAGCAATCAGCCCCAGCATTTT. The chain couples TRBV7-9 to TRBJ1-5; 7 bases are a match to TRBD1. The CDR3 contains 13 residues. V trimming: 8 bases; J trimming: 0 bases; junction bases outside the gene matches: 1. From germline, CDR1 is SEHNR and CDR2 FQNEAQ (reference sequence).

The rearrangement links TRBV30 to TRBJ2-3; weak D call: TRBD2 (6 bases). Trimming left V 2 bases short and J 2 bases short, with 14 bases between. Germline values: CDR1 GTSNPN, CDR2 SVGIG (reference sequence). The CDR3 sequence is 15 residues long. The CDR3 DNA is TGTGCCTGGAGTTCACCGGGACTTTACACAGATACGCAGTATTTT. Its protein product is CAWSSPGLYTDTQYF. Full variable domain (rest looked up from reference TRBV30 and TRBJ2-3): SQTIHQWPATLVQPVGSPLSLECTVEGTSNPNLYWYRQAAGRGLQLLFYSVGIGQISSEVPQNLSASRPQDRQFILSSKKLLLSDSGFYLCAWSSPGLYTDTQYFGPGTRLTVL.

The chain joins TRBV5-1 to TRBJ2-7; D tentatively fits TRBD1 or TRBD2 (5 bases each). This CDR3 contains 13 residues. Germline-derived CDR1 and CDR2 are SGHRS and YFSETQ. Trimming took off 5 bases at V and 6 bases at J, with 15 bases between the two ends. CDR3 loop: CASSFEGSTEQYF. The DNA of the CDR3 is TGCGCCAGCAGTTTCGAGGGGAGCACCGAGCAGTACTTC.

The genes are TRBV7-8 and TRBJ2-2; D not certain. This CDR3 region has 14 residues. Germline V gives CDR1 SGHVS, CDR2 FQNEAQ. With 1 base removed from V and 0 bases from J, the gap between germline ends came to 3 bases. The CDR3 spells CASSLGANTGELFF. In nucleotides, the CDR3 is TGTGCCAGCAGCTTAGGGGCGAACACCGGGGAGCTGTTTTTT.

This chain uses TRBV7-9 with TRBJ2-1, with 7 bases lining up with TRBD2. The length of the CDR3 is 18 residues. Trimming cost V 4 bases and J 2 bases; bases outside gene matches: 14. The germline gives CDR1 SEHNR, CDR2 FQNEAQ (reference sequence). The CDR3 sequence: CASSSKVGGSATYNEQFF. The CDR3 DNA is TGTGCCAGCAGCTCAAAGGTGGGCGGGAGCGCCACCTACAATGAGCAGTTCTTC.

This chain links TRBV28 with TRBJ1-3; TRBD1 aligns across 7 bases. Trimming cost V 8 bases and J 2 bases; bases outside gene matches: 3. Germline values: CDR1 MDHEN, CDR2 SYDVKM. The CDR3 has 13 amino acids. The CDR3 loop is CASYDRAGNTIYF. In nucleotides, the CDR3 is TGTGCCAGCTACGACAGGGCTGGAAACACCATATATTTT.

This clone was counted once. This chain connects TRBV27 to TRBJ1-1; D possibly corresponds to TRBD1 (5 bases). Germline-derived CDR1 and CDR2 are MNHEY and SMNVEV (reference sequence). V was shortened by 4 bases and J by 1 base, with 7 bases between the two germline ends. The CDR3 consists of 13 residues. CDR3: CASSYRTNTEAFF. The CDR3 coding sequence is TGTGCCAGCAGTTACAGGACGAACACTGAAGCTTTCTTT.

The V gene is TRBV15, the J gene TRBJ1-5; D might be TRBD1 (5 bases). V lost 3 bases to trimming and J lost 7 bases, with 10 bases between them. CDR3 length: 13 amino acids. The germline V gene encodes CDR1 LNHNV and CDR2 YYDKDF (reference sequence). DNA for the CDR3: TGTGCCACCAGCAGGGACATTCAACAGCCCCAGCATTTT. Residues: CATSRDIQQPQHF.

Here the CDR3 reads CASSPDFRNTEAFF. As DNA, the CDR3 is TGCGCCAGCAGCCCGGATTTTCGGAACACTGAAGCTTTCTTT. This chain uses TRBV5-1 with TRBJ1-1; no clear D. The CDR3 covers 14 residues. V was trimmed by 4 bases and J by 1 base, leaving 11 bases between them. Looked up from germline, CDR1 is SGHRS and CDR2 is YFSETQ.

The gene calls are TRBV7-9 and TRBJ1-1; D is possibly TRBD1 (6 bases). Germline values: CDR1 SEHNR, CDR2 FQNEAQ (reference sequence). The V and J ends lost 4 bases and 1 base respectively, with 13 bases between them. The CDR3 extends over 15 amino acids. The CDR3 DNA follows: TGTGCCAGCAGCTCGCTACAGGGAGGGAACACTGAAGCTTTCTTT. Translation: CASSSLQGGNTEAFF.

This clone has only one observation. The chain employs TRBV2 and TRBJ1-5, with a weak D call TRBD1 (5 bases). The CDR3 runs 15 residues. Germline CDR1 SNHLY, CDR2 FYNNEI. Trimming removed 4 bases from V and 2 bases from J, with 12 bases in between. Written as DNA, the CDR3 is TGTGCCAGCAGTGCTTGGGGGTATGGCAATCAGCCCCAGCATTTT. The encoded protein is CASSAWGYGNQPQHF. Based on the CDR3 plus reference TRBV2 and TRBJ1-5, the full variable domain is EPEVTQTPSHQVTQMGQEVILRCVPISNHLYFYWYRQILGQKVEFLVSFYNNEISEKSEIFDDQFSVERPDGSNFTLKIRSTKLEDSAMYFCASSAWGYGNQPQHFGDGTRLSIL.

The V gene is TRBV7-3, the J gene TRBJ1-1; D unclear. Trimming shortened V by 2 bases and J by 5 bases, and 15 bases separated the two germline ends. This CDR3 spans 15 amino acids. Germline CDR1 and CDR2: SGHTA and FQGTGA. CDR3 sequence reads: CASSLEHGSGTEAFF. Written as DNA, the CDR3 is TGTGCCAGCAGCTTAGAACATGGGTCGGGGACTGAAGCTTTCTTT.

This clone was found many times. This chain links TRBV7-6 with TRBJ2-1; 9 nucleotides line up with TRBD2. This CDR3 contains 12 residues. J gave up 15 bases and V 5 bases, and 8 bases lay outside the gene matches. Germline V CDR1 and CDR2: SGHVS, FNYEAQ. Written as DNA, the CDR3 is TGTGCCAGCAGCCTTAGCGGGAGTATATTGTTCTTC. Protein: CASSLSGSILFF.

The chain links TRBV7-2 to TRBJ2-7; D tentatively fits TRBD1 or TRBD2 (5 bases each). Germline V CDR1 and CDR2: SGHTA, FQGNSA. Trimming shortened V by 2 bases and J by 5 bases, and 16 bases separated the two germline ends. The CDR3 sequence is 15 residues long. The CDR3 bases are TGTGCCAGCAGCTTACAAAGCGAGGGGTTCCACGAGCAGTACTTC. This sequence encodes CASSLQSEGFHEQYF.

J is TRBJ2-7 and V is TRBV6-5; D possibly corresponds to TRBD2 (6 bases). V lost 6 bases and J 5 bases, leaving 20 bases between the germline ends. This CDR3 spans 15 amino acids. Germline lookup yields CDR1 MNHEY and CDR2 SVGAGI. CDR3 coding DNA: TGTGCCAGCAGCCTTGGGACTCCCCAAGACCACGAGCAGTACTTC. Translated, it gives CASSLGTPQDHEQYF.

The chain employs TRBV5-8 and TRBJ1-1; tentative D call: TRBD1 (5 bases). The CDR3 runs 15 residues. V was cut by 2 bases and J by 6 bases, with 17 bases left in between. Germline assignment: CDR1 SGHTS and CDR2 YDEGEE. CDR3 DNA sequence: TGTGCCAGCAGCTTAATTTTTGGGGGGTCAGCTGAAGCTTTCTTT. Encoded protein: CASSLIFGGSAEAFF.

This clone turned up a few times. The gene calls are TRBV30 and TRBJ2-7; D remains unclear. Per the germline V gene, CDR1 is GTSNPN and CDR2 is SVGIG (reference sequence). This CDR3 is built from 13 residues. V shed 7 bases and J shed 5 bases, with 18 bases lying between them. CDR3 coding DNA: TGTGCCTCGAAAAGGGCGCGCGGCCACGAGCAGTACTTC. Its translation: CASKRARGHEQYF.

Written as DNA, the CDR3 is TGTGCCAGCAGTGGTTTATCCGGGGAGCTGTTTTTT. This codes for CASSGLSGELFF. The V and J genes are TRBV7-9 and TRBJ2-2; no reliable D call. CDR1 is SEHNR, CDR2 FQNEAQ, per germline (reference sequence). The V and J ends lost 6 bases and 6 bases respectively, with 8 bases between them. The CDR3 consists of 12 residues. The whole variable domain, remainder taken from reference TRBV7-9 and TRBJ2-2, is DTGVSQNPRHKITKRGQNVTFRCDPISEHNRLYWYRQTLGQGPEFLTYFQNEAQLEKSRLLSDRFSAERPKGSFSTLEIQRTEQGDSAMYLCASSGLSGELFFGEGSRLTVL.

The rearrangement links TRBV7-3 to TRBJ2-7, with TRBD2 matching over 8 bases. V lost 5 bases, J lost 4 bases, and 10 bases stayed unmatched. CDR1 and CDR2 (germline): SGHTA, FQGTGA. CDR3 length: 15 amino acids. CDR3 residues: CASSPLAGTEYEQYF. The CDR3 DNA reads as TGTGCCAGCAGCCCCTTAGCGGGAACCGAATACGAGCAGTACTTC.

Here the CDR3 reads CASSQYQGVYGYTF. In DNA form, the CDR3 reads TGTGCCAGTAGTCAATATCAGGGGGTCTATGGCTACACCTTC. The rearrangement links TRBV19 to TRBJ1-2; 7 bases match TRBD1. After removal of 5 bases from V and 4 bases from J, the junction contained 7 bases not matched to a gene. The CDR3 totals 14 residues. In germline, CDR1 is LNHDA, CDR2 SQIVND (reference sequence).

The chain joins TRBV10-3 to TRBJ2-5; perhaps TRBD1 as D (7 bases). V lost 4 bases, J lost 5 bases, and 23 bases lay in between. The CDR3 length is 17 residues. Germline V CDR1 and CDR2: ENHRY, SYGVKD. The CDR3 reads CAISGPRQGGMGETQYF. Here the CDR3 DNA reads TGTGCCATCAGTGGACCGCGACAGGGCGGGATGGGGGAGACCCAGTACTTC.

The rearrangement links TRBV5-1 to TRBJ2-1; tentatively, D is TRBD2 (6 bases). Germline CDR1 SGHRS, CDR2 YFSETQ. The CDR3 is 13 residues long. V was shortened by 2 bases and J by 6 bases, with 9 bases between the two germline ends. CDR3 in amino acids: CASSLYGGNEQFF. The CDR3 bases are TGCGCCAGCAGCTTATACGGGGGCAATGAGCAGTTCTTC.